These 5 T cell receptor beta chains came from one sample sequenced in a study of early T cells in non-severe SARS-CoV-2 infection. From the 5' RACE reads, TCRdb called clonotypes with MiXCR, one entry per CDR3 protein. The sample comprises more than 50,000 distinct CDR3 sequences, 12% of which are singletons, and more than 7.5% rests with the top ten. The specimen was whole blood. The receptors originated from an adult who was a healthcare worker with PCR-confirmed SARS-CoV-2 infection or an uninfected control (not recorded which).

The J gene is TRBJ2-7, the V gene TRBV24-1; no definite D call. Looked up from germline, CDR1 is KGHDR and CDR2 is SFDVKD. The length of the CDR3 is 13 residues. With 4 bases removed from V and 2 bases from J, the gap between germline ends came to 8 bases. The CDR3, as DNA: TGTGCCACCAGTGAGGAGAAGACCTACGAGCAGTACTTC. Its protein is CATSEEKTYEQYF.

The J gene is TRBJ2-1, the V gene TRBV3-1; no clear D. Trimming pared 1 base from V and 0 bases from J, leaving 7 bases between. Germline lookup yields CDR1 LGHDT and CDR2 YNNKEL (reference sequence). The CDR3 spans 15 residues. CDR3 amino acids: CASSQVASSYNEQFF. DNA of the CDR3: TGTGCCAGCAGCCAAGTCGCAAGCTCCTACAATGAGCAGTTCTTC.

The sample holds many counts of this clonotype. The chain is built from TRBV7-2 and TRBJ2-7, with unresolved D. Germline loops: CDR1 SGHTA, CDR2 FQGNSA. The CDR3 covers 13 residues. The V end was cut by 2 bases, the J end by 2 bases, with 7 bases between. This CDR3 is CASSLSPAYEQYF. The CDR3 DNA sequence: TGTGCCAGCAGCTTATCCCCCGCCTACGAGCAGTACTTC.

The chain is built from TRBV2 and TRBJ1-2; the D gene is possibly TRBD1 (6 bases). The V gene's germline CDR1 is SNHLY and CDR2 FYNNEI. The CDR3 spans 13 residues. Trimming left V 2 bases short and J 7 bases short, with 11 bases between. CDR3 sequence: CASSETGRGGYTF. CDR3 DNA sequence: TGTGCCAGCAGTGAAACAGGGAGGGGTGGCTACACCTTC.

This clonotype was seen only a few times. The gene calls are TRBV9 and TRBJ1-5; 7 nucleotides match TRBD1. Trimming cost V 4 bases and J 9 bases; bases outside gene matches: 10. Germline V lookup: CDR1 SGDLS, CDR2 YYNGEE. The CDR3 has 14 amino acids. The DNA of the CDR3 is TGTGCCAGCAGCTTACGACAGGGTGGAGGGCCCCAGCATTTT. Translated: CASSLRQGGGPQHF.